The 10 T cell receptor beta chains below all came from one sample that was sequenced in a study of T-cell reconstitution after alpha-beta-depleted transplantation in children. During its preparation, the TCRbeta library received unique molecular identifiers. TCRdb re-derived calls from the PCR reads in MiXCR, one entry per CDR3 protein. The sample yields a few hundred thousand distinct CDR3 sequences, about 45% seen once. The specimen comprised PBMCs, sampled before TCRalphabeta/CD19-depleted stem cell transplant. The receptors were sampled from a girl aged 2 to 10 with aplastic anemia, due to receive a stem cell transplant.

This clonotype has at least ten counts. The chain carries TRBV5-1 and TRBJ2-1; D gene uncertain. Deletions cut 2 bases from V and 7 bases from J, with 10 bases between. CDR1 is SGHRS and CDR2 is YFSETQ in the germline V gene. The CDR3 is 13 residues long. CDR3 sequence: CASSFSRENEQFF. The CDR3 DNA reads TGCGCCAGCAGCTTCTCCAGAGAGAATGAGCAGTTCTTC.

This rearrangement joins TRBV7-2 to TRBJ2-3, with a possible D match to TRBD2 (6 bases). V lost 5 bases and J 9 bases, leaving 12 bases between the germline ends. The CDR3 contains 12 residues. Looked up from germline, CDR1 is SGHTA and CDR2 is FQGNSA. This chain's CDR3 is CASSTWGGTQYF. The DNA for the CDR3 is TGTGCCAGCAGCACGTGGGGAGGCACGCAGTATTTT.

The V call is TRBV28, the J call TRBJ2-5; 8 bases agree with TRBD1. The V segment lost 10 bases and the J segment 9 bases; nucleotides outside the gene matches: 37. The CDR3 contains 21 residues. CDR1 is MDHEN and CDR2 is SYDVKM in the germline V gene. CDR3: CATARLLYRPETGVLIGAQYF. The CDR3 region has the DNA TGTGCCACCGCGCGACTGCTCTACAGACCTGAGACAGGGGTGCTAATCGGGGCCCAGTACTTC.

As to this clonotype: With a much larger clone just one base away, this may be a read error. The chain recombines TRBV5-1 with TRBJ1-1; no clear D gene. Germline lookup yields CDR1 SGHRS and CDR2 YFSETQ. The CDR3 contains 11 residues. The CDR3 sequence: CTSSLASEAFF. The CDR3, as DNA: TGCACCAGCAGCTTGGCCTCGGAAGCTTTCTTT.

This chain connects TRBV6-5 to TRBJ2-1; 9 nucleotides agree with TRBD2. Germline-derived CDR1 and CDR2 are MNHEY and SVGAGI. CDR3 length equals 16 residues. V was pared by 2 bases and J by 5 bases, with 7 bases of the junction left unmatched. CDR3 sequence (DNA): TGTGCCAGCAGTTACCCGGTTAGCGGGAGCCACAATGAGCAGTTCTTC. As protein: CASSYPVSGSHNEQFF.

The rearrangement uses TRBV28 and TRBJ2-1; 15 bases are shared with TRBD2. The V gene end was trimmed by 5 bases and the J gene end by 10 bases; junction bases not matched to a gene: 12. The germline V gene has CDR1 MDHEN and CDR2 SYDVKM. The CDR3 length is 17 residues. CDR3 loop: CASSNGLAGGPPREQFF. The CDR3, as DNA: TGTGCCAGCAGTAATGGACTAGCGGGAGGGCCCCCCCGGGAGCAGTTCTTC.

In this sample, this clonotype turned up many times. The rearrangement uses TRBV5-1 and TRBJ2-7; D is possibly TRBD1 (5 bases). CDR3 size: 15 residues. With 4 bases removed from V and 5 bases from J, the gap between germline ends came to 19 bases. The V gene's germline CDR1 is SGHRS and CDR2 YFSETQ. The CDR3 nucleotides are TGCGCCAGCAGCGCATCCGACAGACCCTCGAACGAGCAGTACTTC. It is translated as CASSASDRPSNEQYF.

The chain combines TRBV20-1 with TRBJ2-3; D is undetermined. This CDR3 has 16 residues. Per the germline V gene, CDR1 is DFQATT and CDR2 is SNEGSKA (reference sequence). The V and J ends lost 0 bases and 5 bases respectively, with 18 bases between them. In DNA, the CDR3 is TGCAGTGCTAGAGAGGTCACGCCGTTTCGAGAAGATACGCAGTATTTT. It is translated as CSAREVTPFREDTQYF.

The chain has TRBV28 and TRBJ2-7, with a tentative D call TRBD2 (5 bases). This CDR3 has 16 residues. Trimming stripped 4 bases from V and 0 bases from J, with 16 bases between. Germline values: CDR1 MDHEN, CDR2 SYDVKM. This CDR3 is CASSSHGIRFSYEQYF. The CDR3 DNA reads TGTGCCAGCAGTTCCCACGGGATCCGATTCTCCTACGAGCAGTACTTC.

The chain couples TRBV21-1 to TRBJ1-4. TRBV21-1 is given as a pseudogene. The CDR3 spans 13 residues. The CDR3 region is CAGRLPRSEKLFF. The CDR3 region has the DNA TGTGCCGGACGACTGCCTAGGAGTGAAAAACTGTTTTTT.